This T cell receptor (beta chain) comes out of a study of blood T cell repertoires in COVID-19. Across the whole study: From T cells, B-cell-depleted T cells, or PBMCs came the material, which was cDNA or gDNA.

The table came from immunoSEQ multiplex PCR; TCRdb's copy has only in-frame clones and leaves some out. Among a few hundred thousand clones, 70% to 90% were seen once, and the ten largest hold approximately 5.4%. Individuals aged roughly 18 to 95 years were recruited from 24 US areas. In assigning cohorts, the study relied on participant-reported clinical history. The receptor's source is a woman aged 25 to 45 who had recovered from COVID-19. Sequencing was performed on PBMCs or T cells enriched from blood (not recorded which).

The CDR3 coding sequence is TGTGCCAGTAGTATATGGCTAGCGCAGAACACCGGGGAGCTGTTTTTT. Translating it yields CASSIWLAQNTGELFF. V and J are TRBV19 and TRBJ2-2; perhaps TRBD2 as D (6 bases). The germline V gene has CDR1 LNHDA and CDR2 SQIVND (reference sequence). The CDR3 loop spans 16 amino acids. Trimming pared 2 bases from V and 1 base from J, leaving 11 bases between. Drawing the rest from reference TRBV19 and TRBJ2-2, the complete variable domain is DGGITQSPKYLFRKEGQNVTLSCEQNLNHDAMYWYRQDPGQGLRLIYYSQIVNDFQKGDIAEGYSVSREKKESFPLTVTSAQKNPTAFYLCASSIWLAQNTGELFFGEGSRLTVL.